A selection of T cell receptor beta chains follows, all from one sample in a study of shared clonotypes between healthy human individuals. TCRdb's copy holds only in-frame clones and misses some; the assay was immunoSEQ multiplex PCR. The sample contains under 1,100,000 clones, 65% to 75% of which appear only once. Sequencing used memory CD4+ T cells sorted from blood. The receptors here all came from a man in his late teens or twenties in good health. Each CDR3 is given with its conserved first and last residue. D genes are given only for firm matches. Clone sizes are given selectively: once, few, many, or a class where the clone is expanded.

J gene: TRBJ2-7
clone size: NA
D gene: NA
V gene: TRBV30
CDR3 protein: CAWRTPGVSSYEQYF
CDR3 DNA: TGTGCCTGGAGAACGCCAGGCGTCAGCTCCTACGAGCAGTACTTC

J gene: TRBJ1-1
clone size: many
D gene: TRBD1
V gene: TRBV7-9
CDR3 protein: CASSSLGLSRTGWKGEAFF
CDR3 DNA: TGTGCCAGCAGCTCCCTCGGTTTAAGTCGGACAGGGTGGAAGGGTGAAGCTTTCTTT

J gene: TRBJ2-7
clone size: NA
D gene: NA
V gene: TRBV19
CDR3 protein: CASSVQLRYEQYF
CDR3 DNA: TGTGCCAGTAGTGTACAACTTCGCTACGAGCAGTACTTC

J gene: TRBJ1-4
clone size: few
D gene: NA
V gene: TRBV18
CDR3 protein: CASSTLSGEKLFF
CDR3 DNA: TGTGCCAGCTCTACACTATCAGGCGAAAAACTGTTTTTT

J gene: TRBJ2-1
clone size: NA
D gene: NA
V gene: TRBV2
CDR3 protein: CASNLPILGNEQFF
CDR3 DNA: TGTGCCAGCAATCTACCAATTCTAGGCAATGAGCAGTTCTTC

J gene: TRBJ2-5
clone size: NA
D gene: NA
V gene: TRBV30
CDR3 protein: CAWSLGGSRRETQYF
CDR3 DNA: TGTGCCTGGAGTTTAGGCGGCAGCCGCAGGGAGACCCAGTACTTC

J gene: TRBJ1-1
clone size: NA
D gene: NA
V gene: TRBV5-1
CDR3 protein: CASSLDPGSTEAFF
CDR3 DNA: TGCGCCAGCAGCTTGGACCCGGGGAGCACTGAAGCTTTCTTT

J gene: TRBJ1-6
clone size: NA
D gene: TRBD1
V gene: TRBV5-1
CDR3 protein: CASSAGGSYNSPLHF
CDR3 DNA: TGCGCCAGCAGCGCAGGGGGCTCCTATAATTCACCCCTCCACTTT

J gene: TRBJ1-1
clone size: NA
D gene: NA
V gene: TRBV4-1
CDR3 protein: CASSQEPGMNTEAFF
CDR3 DNA: TGCGCCAGCAGCCAAGAACCGGGGATGAACACTGAAGCTTTCTTT

J gene: TRBJ2-1
clone size: NA
D gene: TRBD1
V gene: TRBV2
CDR3 protein: CAIQLDRGHHNEQFF
CDR3 DNA: TGTGCCATCCAACTGGACAGGGGGCACCACAATGAGCAGTTCTTC

J gene: TRBJ2-2
clone size: once
D gene: NA
V gene: TRBV11-3
CDR3 protein: CASSLGGDGELFF
CDR3 DNA: TGTGCCAGCAGCTTAGGCGGAGATGGGGAGCTGTTTTTT

J gene: TRBJ1-6
clone size: NA
D gene: NA
V gene: TRBV4-1
CDR3 protein: CASSQEGGGGGNSPLHF
CDR3 DNA: TGCGCCAGCAGCCAAGAAGGCGGGGGCGGGGGAAATTCACCCCTCCACTTT

J gene: TRBJ1-4
clone size: few
D gene: NA
V gene: TRBV2
CDR3 protein: CASSAGGATNEKLFF
CDR3 DNA: TGTGCCAGCAGTGCGGGGGGTGCAACTAATGAAAAACTGTTTTTT

J gene: TRBJ1-6
clone size: NA
D gene: NA
V gene: TRBV18
CDR3 protein: CASSPVRGSPLHF
CDR3 DNA: TGTGCCAGCTCACCGGTCAGAGGTTCACCCCTCCACTTT

J gene: TRBJ2-7
clone size: NA
D gene: NA
V gene: TRBV19
CDR3 protein: CASSRQTSYEQYF
CDR3 DNA: TGTGCCAGTAGTCGACAGACCTCCTACGAGCAGTACTTC

J gene: TRBJ2-5
clone size: once
D gene: NA
V gene: TRBV30
CDR3 protein: CAWSVPGRETQYF
CDR3 DNA: TGTGCCTGGAGTGTACCAGGGAGAGAGACCCAGTACTTC

J gene: TRBJ1-2
clone size: NA
D gene: NA
V gene: TRBV2
CDR3 protein: CASSRQVNYGYTF
CDR3 DNA: TGTGCCAGCAGCCGACAGGTGAACTATGGCTACACCTTC

J gene: TRBJ1-3
clone size: many
D gene: NA
V gene: TRBV7-8
CDR3 protein: CASSLRFSDRPGNTIYF
CDR3 DNA: TGTGCCAGCAGCTTACGGTTCTCGGACAGACCTGGAAACACCATATATTTT

J gene: TRBJ2-1
clone size: NA
D gene: TRBD2
V gene: TRBV9
CDR3 protein: CASSVGGGSGRTNNEQFF
CDR3 DNA: TGTGCCAGCAGCGTAGGGGGAGGTAGCGGGAGGACAAACAATGAGCAGTTCTTC

J gene: TRBJ1-1
clone size: NA
D gene: NA
V gene: TRBV19
CDR3 protein: CASSSTVNTEAFF
CDR3 DNA: TGTGCCAGTAGTTCTACAGTTAACACTGAAGCTTTCTTT

J gene: TRBJ2-6
clone size: NA
D gene: TRBD1
V gene: TRBV2
CDR3 protein: CASRTGTGTGANVLTF
CDR3 DNA: TGTGCCAGCCGAACAGGGACAGGCACTGGGGCCAACGTCCTGACTTTC

J gene: TRBJ2-7
clone size: once
D gene: NA
V gene: TRBV7-9
CDR3 protein: CASSSLDRHEQYF
CDR3 DNA: TGTGCCAGCAGCTCACTAGATCGGCACGAGCAGTACTTC

J gene: TRBJ2-7
clone size: NA
D gene: NA
V gene: TRBV28
CDR3 protein: CASKQRPGAREQYF
CDR3 DNA: TGTGCCAGCAAACAAAGGCCAGGGGCCCGTGAGCAGTACTTC

J gene: TRBJ2-5
clone size: NA
D gene: NA
V gene: TRBV28
CDR3 protein: CASSPGGAGGETQYF
CDR3 DNA: TGTGCCAGCAGCCCAGGGGGGGCCGGTGGAGAGACCCAGTACTTC

J gene: TRBJ1-5
clone size: NA
D gene: TRBD1
V gene: TRBV4-2
CDR3 protein: CASSQTAGTGSNQPQHF
CDR3 DNA: TGTGCCAGCAGCCAAACAGCCGGGACAGGGAGCAATCAGCCCCAGCATTTT

J gene: TRBJ2-2
clone size: NA
D gene: NA
V gene: TRBV18
CDR3 protein: CASSPTQVGTGELFF
CDR3 DNA: TGTGCCAGCTCACCGACACAGGTTGGCACCGGGGAGCTGTTTTTT

J gene: TRBJ1-1
clone size: NA
D gene: NA
V gene: TRBV6-5
CDR3 protein: CASSSLLDGHTEAFF
CDR3 DNA: TGTGCCAGCAGTTCCCTATTGGACGGCCACACTGAAGCTTTCTTT

J gene: TRBJ2-3
clone size: NA
D gene: TRBD2
V gene: TRBV11-2
CDR3 protein: CASSISGASTDTQYF
CDR3 DNA: TGTGCCAGCAGCATTAGCGGGGCTAGCACAGATACGCAGTATTTT

J gene: TRBJ1-5
clone size: few
D gene: TRBD1
V gene: TRBV28
CDR3 protein: CASSLSGTGANQPQHF
CDR3 DNA: TGTGCCAGCAGTTTATCCGGGACAGGGGCCAATCAGCCCCAGCATTTT

J gene: TRBJ2-7
clone size: NA
D gene: NA
V gene: TRBV10-3
CDR3 protein: CAISVEGGEQYF
CDR3 DNA: TGTGCCATCAGTGTCGAGGGAGGCGAGCAGTACTTC

J gene: TRBJ2-5
clone size: NA
D gene: NA
V gene: TRBV15
CDR3 protein: CATSAVGIRKETQYF
CDR3 DNA: TGTGCCACCAGCGCGGTTGGTATACGAAAAGAGACCCAGTACTTC

J gene: TRBJ1-4
clone size: NA
D gene: NA
V gene: TRBV30
CDR3 protein: CAWSVTRVGEKLFF
CDR3 DNA: TGTGCCTGGAGTGTTACCCGGGTGGGGGAAAAACTGTTTTTT

J gene: TRBJ2-2
clone size: NA
D gene: NA
V gene: TRBV11-2
CDR3 protein: CASSLAFGGASGELFF
CDR3 DNA: TGTGCCAGCAGCTTAGCTTTCGGGGGAGCTTCCGGGGAGCTGTTTTTT

J gene: TRBJ1-2
clone size: NA
D gene: NA
V gene: TRBV5-5
CDR3 protein: CASSLSYGSNGYTF
CDR3 DNA: TGTGCCAGCAGCTTGTCGTACGGTTCGAATGGCTACACCTTC

J gene: TRBJ2-3
clone size: NA
D gene: NA
V gene: TRBV11-2
CDR3 protein: CASSLGIYGTDTQYF
CDR3 DNA: TGTGCCAGCAGCTTAGGGATTTATGGGACAGATACGCAGTATTTT

J gene: TRBJ1-4
clone size: many
D gene: NA
V gene: TRBV21-1
CDR3 protein: CASSPPNEKLFF
CDR3 DNA: TGTGCCAGCAGTCCCCCAAATGAAAAACTGTTTTTT

J gene: TRBJ1-5
clone size: once
D gene: NA
V gene: TRBV2
CDR3 protein: CASSGGGPQPQHF
CDR3 DNA: TGTGCCAGCAGTGGTGGGGGGCCTCAGCCCCAGCATTTT

J gene: TRBJ1-1
clone size: few
D gene: NA
V gene: TRBV5-1
CDR3 protein: CASSLGPTNTEAFF
CDR3 DNA: TGCGCCAGCAGCTTGGGACCGACGAACACTGAAGCTTTCTTT